This T cell receptor beta chain was captured in a study of T-cell reconstitution after alpha-beta-depleted transplantation in children. Study observations and caveats: When one year had passed after transplant, most T-cell counts and diversity came from newly produced T cells. TCRbeta diversity was high at day 60 in some patients (a result of surviving recipient T cells and thymic progenitors). About two months after transplant, alpha-beta T cells reportedly came from several hundred expanded graft clones.

On this clonotype: As yet, its antigen is unknown.

Germline V gene sequence: CDR1 ENHRY, CDR2 SYGVKD. The CDR3 is made up of 15 amino acids. V gave up 3 bases and J gave up 3 bases, with 9 bases separating them. Preparation of the TCRbeta library used unique molecular identifiers. TCRdb fed the PCR reads into MiXCR, producing one record per CDR3 protein. The profile covers 600,000 or so distinct CDR3 sequences, with roughly 24% appearing a single time and 13% to 15% taken by the ten largest. The clonotype was recovered from a boy in the first two years of life who had a stem cell transplant for acute myeloid leukemia, so the T cells may come from the graft donor. Sample: PBMCs, mostly from graft donor cells, taken 360 days after TCRalphabeta/CD19-depleted stem cell transplant. V usage is TRBV10-3 and J usage is TRBJ2-6; D remains unclear. Here the CDR3 reads CAISEAPGGANVLTF. In DNA form, the CDR3 reads TGTGCCATCAGTGAAGCACCTGGTGGGGCCAACGTCCTGACTTTC.